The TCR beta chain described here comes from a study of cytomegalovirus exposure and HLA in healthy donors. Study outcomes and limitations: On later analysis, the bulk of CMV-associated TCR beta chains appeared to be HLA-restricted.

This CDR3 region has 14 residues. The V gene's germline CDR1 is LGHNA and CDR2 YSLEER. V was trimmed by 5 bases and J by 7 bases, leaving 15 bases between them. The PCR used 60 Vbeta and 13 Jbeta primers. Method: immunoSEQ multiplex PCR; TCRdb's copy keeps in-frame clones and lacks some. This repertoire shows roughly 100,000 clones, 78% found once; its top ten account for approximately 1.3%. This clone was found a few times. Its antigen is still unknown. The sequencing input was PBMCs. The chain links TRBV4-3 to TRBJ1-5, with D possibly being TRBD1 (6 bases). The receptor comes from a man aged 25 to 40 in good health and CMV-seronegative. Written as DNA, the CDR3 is TGCGCCAGCAGCAAAACAGGGTCGAACCAGCCCCAGCATTTT. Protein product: CASSKTGSNQPQHF.